The T cell receptor beta chain under discussion was sequenced for a study of shared clonotypes between healthy human individuals. Looking at the study overall: Each donor had three CD4 naive, three CD4 memory, two CD8 naive and one CD8 memory plate.

Only in-frame clones appear in the TCRdb table, and some are missing; sequencing was by immunoSEQ multiplex PCR. Among 800,000 to 950,000 clones listed, 90% to 98% were seen once. Broader study findings: Naive CD4 clonotype sharing across several donors was 4.5% to 6%. Lower generation probabilities were found for non-shared clonotypes than for those shared by all four donors. The low donor count limited represented genetic and exposure-history diversity.

The CDR3 length is 18 residues. Concerning this clone itself: What it binds is unknown.

As defined, naive CD8 cells were CD45RO-negative and positively selected for CCR7, with terminally differentiated effector memory CD45RA+ cells excluded. The V call is TRBV12-2, the J call TRBJ1-4; the table names TRBD1, a call not compared with the DNA. TRBV12-2 is a documented pseudogene. This TCR was recovered from a man aged 30-40 years in good health. Sequencing was done on a sample of naive CD8+ T cells sorted from blood. The CDR3 DNA follows: TGTGCAAGTCGCTCACCAACCTCGCCCCGGGACAGGGATGAAAAACTGTTTTTT. Translation: CASRSPTSPRDRDEKLFF.